This TCR beta chain is from a study of T cell repertoires in cytomegalovirus infection. Study-wide context: A matching HLA type, together with CMV infection, was signaled by public TCR beta signatures.

MiXCR, run by TCRdb on the reads, gives a single entry per CDR3 protein. Of hundreds of thousands of distinct CDR3 sequences listed, 20% to 25% are singletons. Study observations and caveats: There were carriers of CMV plus the relevant HLA, and cumulative public TCR beta family frequency identified them.

This clonotype was recorded at least ten times. No antigen is known for it. CDR1 and CDR2 (germline): SGHVS, FQNEAQ. Deletions cut 5 bases from V and 3 bases from J, with 11 bases between. The CDR3 totals 14 residues. V gene TRBV7-8 combines with J gene TRBJ2-1; TRBD2 is a possible D gene (5 bases). Sequences were obtained from CD8+ T cells from PBMCs. This clonotype originated in a human donor in good health (CMV status not recorded). Some clones in this sample may be carry-over from other donors' samples. CDR3 sequence: CASSQDWDYNEQFF. The DNA of the CDR3 is TGTGCCAGCAGCCAGGACTGGGACTACAATGAGCAGTTCTTC.